In this sample, the clone carrying this TCR beta chain turned up a few times. What it binds is unknown. The data are from a study of cytomegalovirus exposure and HLA in healthy donors. Overall study context: Among the roughly 400 genotyped donors, 65% to 90% were placed in the Caucasian-associated ancestry cluster. Study outcomes and limitations: Cytomegalovirus association was assigned to about 150 TCR beta chains. Later work associated approximately 17,000 TCR beta sequences with HLA alleles at 0.05 false discovery rate.

PCR was performed using 60 Vbeta and 13 Jbeta primers. Profiled with immunoSEQ multiplex PCR; TCRdb holds only in-frame clones, not every one. Of some 110,000 clones listed, over 70% are singletons. The origin of this receptor is a male donor in good health and CMV-seronegative. The sequenced sample was PBMCs.

CDR3 in amino acids: CASSRGLAGGETQYF. The CDR3, as DNA: TGTGCCAGCAGTCGTGGACTAGCGGGAGGCGAGACCCAGTACTTC. This chain joins TRBV27 and TRBJ2-5; 14 bases are a match to TRBD2. CDR1 is MNHEY and CDR2 is SMNVEV in the germline V gene (reference sequence). V gave up 5 bases and J gave up 5 bases; unmatched junction bases: 4. CDR3 length: 15 amino acids.